The entry below gives a single T cell receptor beta chain sequence along with its context. Its antigen is not identified. 13 Jbeta primers and 60 Vbeta primers were used for the PCR. Measured with immunoSEQ multiplex PCR; TCRdb has only the in-frame clones, and not every one. Here the sample spans 150,000 to 250,000 clones, 70% to 85% being singletons. This record comes from a study of cytomegalovirus exposure and HLA in healthy donors. Study-level points and caveats: When analyzed later, a missense DCLRE1C variant was found to be linked to TCR beta V- and J-gene trimming. Within an earlier analysis, most TCR beta V segments proved productive either about 87% or about 30% of the time.

Input material: PBMCs. This TCR derives from a woman in her twenties or thirties in good health and CMV-seropositive.

For the CDR3, the DNA is TGTGCCAGCAGCTCGGGACAGGGGGGACATCAGCCCCAGCATTTT. As protein: CASSSGQGGHQPQHF. The V call is TRBV28, the J call TRBJ1-5, with TRBD1 matching over 11 bases. CDR1 is MDHEN and CDR2 is SYDVKM in the germline V gene. Germline trimming cut 6 bases from V and 5 bases from J; bases unmatched to any gene: 6. This CDR3 is built from 15 residues.